The 8 T cell receptor beta chains listed next were all sequenced from one sample in a study of T-cell reconstitution after alpha-beta-depleted transplantation in children. Construction of the TCRbeta library involved unique molecular identifiers. TCRdb re-derived calls from the PCR reads in MiXCR, one entry per CDR3 protein. The table has about 870,000 distinct CDR3 sequences, 16% seen once. The source was PBMCs, mostly from graft donor cells, collected 360 days after TCRalphabeta/CD19-depleted stem cell transplant. These receptors all stem from a male patient aged 10 to 17 who had a stem cell transplant for acute lymphoblastic leukemia, so the T cells may come from the graft donor.

This clonotype was detected only a few times. The V gene is TRBV10-1, the J gene TRBJ2-7; D ambiguous. Trimming stripped 3 bases from V and 5 bases from J, with 5 bases between. The CDR3 sequence is 11 residues long. From germline, CDR1 is WNHNN and CDR2 SYGVQD (reference sequence). Here the CDR3 DNA reads TGCGCCAGCAGTGAAAATGACGAGCAGTACTTC. Encoded protein: CASSENDEQYF.

This chain links TRBV12-3 or TRBV12-4 with TRBJ2-5; no clear D gene. V lost 5 bases and J 2 bases, leaving 9 bases between the germline ends. The CDR3 loop spans 13 amino acids. This CDR3 is CASSVGIQETQYF. The CDR3 DNA reads TGTGCCAGCAGTGTGGGGATTCAAGAGACCCAGTACTTC.

The V gene is TRBV27, the J gene TRBJ2-7; D is possibly TRBD1 or TRBD2 (5 bases each). V was cut by 10 bases and J by 3 bases, with 16 bases left in between. The CDR3 spans 13 residues. CDR1 is MNHEY and CDR2 is SMNVEV in the germline V gene (reference sequence). This chain's CDR3 is CAISRMGDYEQYF. CDR3 bases: TGTGCCATTAGCAGAATGGGGGACTACGAGCAGTACTTC.

This rearrangement joins TRBV12-3 or TRBV12-4 to TRBJ1-1; D may be TRBD1 (5 bases). V lost 5 bases, J lost 3 bases, and 16 bases lay in between. The CDR3 covers 15 residues. The CDR3, as DNA: TGTGCCAGCAGTCCCCATCTCCGGGGGTACACTGAAGCTTTCTTT. Its translation: CASSPHLRGYTEAFF.

This clonotype came up a few times. This chain joins TRBV12-3 or TRBV12-4 and TRBJ2-2; no reliable D call. CDR3 length equals 13 residues. The ends were cut back, 3 bases at V and 6 bases at J, with 8 bases in the middle. The CDR3 sequence is CASSFFVPGELFF. The CDR3 nucleotides read TGTGCCAGCAGTTTCTTCGTCCCCGGGGAGCTGTTTTTT.

This clonotype was counted a few times. The chain uses TRBV4-1 and TRBJ1-5; TRBD1 matches 9 bases. Germline V lookup: CDR1 MGHRA, CDR2 YSYEKL. Trimming removed 6 bases from V and 2 bases from J; junction bases left unmatched: 11. The CDR3 length is 17 residues. The CDR3 loop is CASRKVGTGWGNQPQHF. In DNA form, the CDR3 reads TGCGCCAGCAGGAAGGTGGGGACAGGGTGGGGCAATCAGCCCCAGCATTTT.

The chain joins TRBV10-2 to TRBJ1-6, with 8 bases aligning to TRBD1. The germline V gene encodes CDR1 WSHSY and CDR2 SAAADI. The CDR3 runs to 12 residues. CDR3 sequence reads: CAYGQGNSPLHF. CDR3 coding DNA: TGCGCTTACGGACAGGGAAATTCACCCCTCCACTTT.

The chain recombines TRBV7-9 with TRBJ2-3; D is unresolved. This CDR3 spans 15 amino acids. Trimming took off 6 bases at V and 2 bases at J, with 15 bases between the two ends. In germline, CDR1 is SEHNR, CDR2 FQNEAQ (reference sequence). The DNA for the CDR3 is TGTGCCAGCAGATTTCGACATGTTAACACAGATACGCAGTATTTT. This encodes CASRFRHVNTDTQYF.